This T cell receptor beta chain stems from a study of cytomegalovirus exposure and HLA in healthy donors. About the study: Among the approximately 400 genotyped donors, about 81% were placed in the Caucasian-associated ancestry cluster.

Per germline, CDR1 MNHEY and CDR2 SVGAGI. Trimming cost V 2 bases and J 8 bases, with 10 bases left between them. This CDR3 has 13 amino acids. This clone appeared a single time. What it recognizes is unknown. Primers included in the PCR were 60 Vbeta and 13 Jbeta primers. The protocol was immunoSEQ multiplex PCR, while the TCRdb copy is restricted to in-frame clones and leaves out a portion. The repertoire holds 70,000 to 95,000 clones, with around 80% as singletons. General study findings and limits: Presence/absence results assume similar sequencing depth per donor, which may not hold.

The chain joins TRBV6-5 to TRBJ2-1, with D possibly matching TRBD2 (5 bases). Sequenced material: PBMCs. The clonotype was recovered from a man younger than 45 in good health and CMV-seropositive. The CDR3 nucleotides read TGTGCCAGCAGTTACACGCTAGCCGATGAGCAGTTCTTC. As protein: CASSYTLADEQFF.